This is a list of T cell receptor beta chains from one sample in a study of OX40 agonist ivuxolimab in advanced cancers. The assay was immunoSEQ multiplex PCR, and TCRdb's table has in-frame clones only and misses some. The sample lists 80,000 to 100,000 clones, approximately 94% occurring once. The sample in question was CD4+ or CD8+ T cells sorted from blood, obtained in a trial of the OX40 agonist ivuxolimab. The receptors come from an adult with an advanced solid tumor such as melanoma, head and neck, liver or kidney cancer. CDR3s include the opening cysteine and the closing phenylalanine or tryptophan. Each record gives: CDR3 length, V gene, clone size, J gene, D gene, CDR3 DNA, CDR3 protein. A D gene is named only where the DNA matches it firmly. Expanded clones get a size class; other rows say once, few or many, or leave the size out.

length: 14
V: TRBV6-1
size: .
J: TRBJ2-7
D: .
DNA: TGTGCCAGCAGGGGGCGACGCGACCCCTACGAGCAGTACTTC
CDR3: CASRGRRDPYEQYF

length: 16
V: TRBV23-1
size: once
J: TRBJ1-4
D: .
DNA: TGCGCCAGCAGTCAATATGGCGGGTCGGGGGGTGAAAAACTGTTTTTT
CDR3: CASSQYGGSGGEKLFF

length: 13
V: TRBV18
size: .
J: TRBJ2-5
D: .
DNA: TGTGCCAGCTCACCAGGGCAGCAAGAGACCCAGTACTTC
CDR3: CASSPGQQETQYF

length: 15
V: TRBV29-1
size: .
J: TRBJ2-1
D: TRBD2
DNA: TGCAGCGTCGATACACTAGCGGGGGCTTACTGGCAGCAGTTCTTC
CDR3: CSVDTLAGAYWQQFF

length: 15
V: TRBV4-2
size: .
J: TRBJ2-3
D: .
DNA: TGTGCCAGCAGCCAAGGGGCCAGCCCCACAGATACGCAGTATTTT
CDR3: CASSQGASPTDTQYF

length: 15
V: TRBV13
size: .
J: TRBJ2-2
D: TRBD1
DNA: TGTGCCAGCAGCTCAGGGGGAGCCTCTCCCCGGGAGCTGTTTTTT
CDR3: CASSSGGASPRELFF

length: 16
V: TRBV18
size: .
J: TRBJ2-3
D: TRBD1
DNA: TGTGCCAGCTCACCCACCGAGACAGGGGGGTCAGGTACGCAGTATTTT
CDR3: CASSPTETGGSGTQYF

length: 15
V: TRBV5-1
size: .
J: TRBJ1-5
D: .
DNA: TGCGCCAGCAGCTTGGGGACAGTTGACAATCAGCCCCAGCATTTT
CDR3: CASSLGTVDNQPQHF

length: 16
V: TRBV7-2
size: .
J: TRBJ2-1
D: TRBD2
DNA: TGTGCCAGCAGCGGGGGGGCGCTAGCGGGCGGCAATGAGCAGTTCTTC
CDR3: CASSGGALAGGNEQFF

length: 16
V: TRBV10-3
size: .
J: TRBJ2-7
D: .
DNA: TGTGCCATCAGTGGATCGCCTAAGGGAATGGCCTACGAGCAGTACTTC
CDR3: CAISGSPKGMAYEQYF

length: 15
V: TRBV10-3
size: .
J: TRBJ2-7
D: TRBD1
DNA: TGTGCCAATGGACAGGGGGCTCCGTCCCCCTACGAGCAGTACTTC
CDR3: CANGQGAPSPYEQYF

length: 14
V: TRBV19
size: .
J: TRBJ2-1
D: TRBD1
DNA: TGTGCCAGTATGTCAGGGGGCTCGGGCAATGAGCAGTTCTTC
CDR3: CASMSGGSGNEQFF

length: 14
V: TRBV25-1
size: .
J: TRBJ2-3
D: .
DNA: TGTGCCAGCAGTGGGTGGGGCGGGACAGATACGCAGTATTTT
CDR3: CASSGWGGTDTQYF

length: 15
V: TRBV18
size: few
J: TRBJ2-1
D: .
DNA: TGTGCCAGCTCCCTGACAGAATCCCTGGGCAATGAGCAGTTCTTC
CDR3: CASSLTESLGNEQFF

length: 14
V: TRBV28
size: .
J: TRBJ1-2
D: .
DNA: TGTGCCAGCAGTTTAGCCAGGGTTAACTATGGCTACACCTTC
CDR3: CASSLARVNYGYTF

length: 17
V: TRBV18
size: once
J: TRBJ1-1
D: .
DNA: TGTGCCAGCTCGCCTCGGAGGGGCCACCCCGTTAACACTGAAGCTTTCTTT
CDR3: CASSPRRGHPVNTEAFF

length: 12
V: TRBV28
size: .
J: TRBJ1-1
D: .
DNA: TGTGCCAGCAGTTTGGAGCACACTGAAGCTTTCTTT
CDR3: CASSLEHTEAFF

length: 12
V: TRBV25-1
size: once
J: TRBJ1-1
D: TRBD1
DNA: TGTGCCAGAAAAATACAGGGGACTGAAGCTTTCTTT
CDR3: CARKIQGTEAFF

length: 14
V: TRBV15
size: .
J: TRBJ1-2
D: .
DNA: TGTGCCACCAGCAGAGATGGGAATAACTATGGCTACACCTTC
CDR3: CATSRDGNNYGYTF

length: 13
V: TRBV27
size: .
J: TRBJ1-1
D: .
DNA: TGTGCCAGCAGTTTCGGCCAGGCCACTGAAGCTTTCTTT
CDR3: CASSFGQATEAFF

length: 14
V: TRBV6-6
size: .
J: TRBJ1-5
D: .
DNA: TGTGCCAGCACCGGCAGAGATAGCAATCAGCCCCAGCATTTT
CDR3: CASTGRDSNQPQHF

length: 15
V: TRBV19
size: .
J: TRBJ2-1
D: TRBD2
DNA: TGTGCCAGTAGTACCCTAGCGGCCTCCTACAATGAGCAGTTCTTC
CDR3: CASSTLAASYNEQFF

length: 15
V: TRBV19
size: .
J: TRBJ2-7
D: TRBD2
DNA: TGTGCCAGTAGTGAAATGGGACTAGGGGGTCGCGAGCAGTACTTC
CDR3: CASSEMGLGGREQYF

length: 15
V: TRBV7-9
size: .
J: TRBJ1-1
D: .
DNA: TGTGCCAGCAGCGCCCTAAGGACAGCGAACACTGAAGCTTTCTTT
CDR3: CASSALRTANTEAFF

length: 15
V: TRBV28
size: .
J: TRBJ2-7
D: TRBD2
DNA: TGTGCCAGCAGTTTATGGGTAGCGGGAGCCTACGAGCAGTACTTC
CDR3: CASSLWVAGAYEQYF

length: 15
V: TRBV9
size: .
J: TRBJ2-7
D: .
DNA: TGTGCCAGCAGCGGCGGGACAGCTAACTCCTACGAGCAGTACTTC
CDR3: CASSGGTANSYEQYF

length: 14
V: TRBV6-1
size: .
J: TRBJ2-7
D: TRBD1
DNA: TGTGCCAGCAGAGTGGGACAGGGCTTGGGGGAGCAGTACTTC
CDR3: CASRVGQGLGEQYF

length: 15
V: TRBV19
size: .
J: TRBJ2-7
D: TRBD1
DNA: TGTGCCAGTAGAGACAGGGGGCAATCCCGCTACGAGCAGTACTTC
CDR3: CASRDRGQSRYEQYF

length: 14
V: TRBV5-1
size: .
J: TRBJ1-5
D: TRBD1
DNA: TGCGCCAGCAGCTGGATGACAGGGGATCAGCCCCAGCATTTT
CDR3: CASSWMTGDQPQHF

length: 15
V: TRBV10-3
size: .
J: TRBJ2-2
D: TRBD1
DNA: TGTGCCACCCGTGGTCGGACAGGAGACACCGGGGAGCTGTTTTTT
CDR3: CATRGRTGDTGELFF

length: 15
V: TRBV5-4
size: .
J: TRBJ1-1
D: .
DNA: TGTGCCAGCAGCCTGTTCGGGGGGGTGGCCACTGAAGCTTTCTTT
CDR3: CASSLFGGVATEAFF

length: 15
V: TRBV5-1
size: .
J: TRBJ1-1
D: TRBD1
DNA: TGCGCCAGCAGCTTTGGGGCAGGGGGGAACACTGAAGCTTTCTTT
CDR3: CASSFGAGGNTEAFF

length: 16
V: TRBV14
size: .
J: TRBJ2-7
D: TRBD2
DNA: TGTGCCAGCAGCCACCCCGGGACTAGCGGGACCTACGAGCAGTACTTC
CDR3: CASSHPGTSGTYEQYF

length: 15
V: TRBV9
size: .
J: TRBJ1-2
D: .
DNA: TGTGCCAGCAGCGTAGACACACGGCCCGCCGGAGGCTACACCTTC
CDR3: CASSVDTRPAGGYTF

length: 17
V: TRBV5-6
size: .
J: TRBJ2-7
D: TRBD2
DNA: TGTGCCAGCAGCATCCCCGTTACTAGCGGATTCTACTACGAGCAGTACTTC
CDR3: CASSIPVTSGFYYEQYF

length: 15
V: TRBV5-1
size: .
J: TRBJ2-1
D: TRBD1
DNA: TGCGCCAGCAGCTTGCTGGACAGGGGGTACAATGAGCAGTTCTTC
CDR3: CASSLLDRGYNEQFF

length: 12
V: TRBV6-5
size: .
J: TRBJ1-2
D: .
DNA: TGTGCCAGCTGGGGAACCCAAGGTGGCTACACCTTC
CDR3: CASWGTQGGYTF

length: 16
V: TRBV7-2
size: .
J: TRBJ2-7
D: .
DNA: TGTGCCAGCAGCTTAGCGCTCCAGGGTTGGGGGTACGAGCAGTACTTC
CDR3: CASSLALQGWGYEQYF

length: 15
V: TRBV6-6
size: once
J: TRBJ2-6
D: .
DNA: TGTGCCAGCAACCTACGGGGCTCTGGGGCCAACGTCCTGACTTTC
CDR3: CASNLRGSGANVLTF

length: 15
V: TRBV5-4
size: .
J: TRBJ2-7
D: .
DNA: TGTGCCAGCAGCTGGGGACTCGGAGGGGAATACGAGCAGTACTTC
CDR3: CASSWGLGGEYEQYF

length: 14
V: TRBV5-1
size: .
J: TRBJ2-1
D: TRBD1
DNA: TGCGCCAGCAGCCGACAGGGACCCTACAATGAGCAGTTCTTC
CDR3: CASSRQGPYNEQFF